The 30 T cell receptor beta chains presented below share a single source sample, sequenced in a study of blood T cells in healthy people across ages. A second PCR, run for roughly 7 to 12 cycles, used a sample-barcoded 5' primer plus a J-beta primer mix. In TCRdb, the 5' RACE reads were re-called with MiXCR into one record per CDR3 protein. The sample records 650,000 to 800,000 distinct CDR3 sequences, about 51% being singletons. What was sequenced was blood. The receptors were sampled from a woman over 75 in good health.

The CDR3, as DNA: TGTGCCAGCAGCTTAGTTGACAGGGGCTGGGACACAGATACGCAGTATTTT. Its translation is CASSLVDRGWDTDTQYF. This sequence joins TRBV7-8 and TRBJ2-3, with 8 bases identical to TRBD1. The V gene's germline CDR1 is SGHVS and CDR2 FQNEAQ. The V and J ends lost 1 base and 2 bases, in that order; junction bases with no gene match: 8. The CDR3 spans 17 residues.

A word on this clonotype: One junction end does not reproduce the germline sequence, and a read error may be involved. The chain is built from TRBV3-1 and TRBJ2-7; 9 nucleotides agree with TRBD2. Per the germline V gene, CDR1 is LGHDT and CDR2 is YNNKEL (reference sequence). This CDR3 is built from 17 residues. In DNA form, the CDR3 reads TGTGCCGGCAGCCCAGGACATAGCGGGAGTTTTTCCTACGAGCAGTACTTC. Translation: CAGSPGHSGSFSYEQYF.

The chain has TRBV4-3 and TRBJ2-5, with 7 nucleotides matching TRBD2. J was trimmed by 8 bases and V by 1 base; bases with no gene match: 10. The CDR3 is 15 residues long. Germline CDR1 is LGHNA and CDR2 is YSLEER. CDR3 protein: CASSQGPPGGDTQYF. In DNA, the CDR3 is TGCGCCAGCAGCCAAGGTCCACCGGGGGGTGATACCCAGTACTTC.

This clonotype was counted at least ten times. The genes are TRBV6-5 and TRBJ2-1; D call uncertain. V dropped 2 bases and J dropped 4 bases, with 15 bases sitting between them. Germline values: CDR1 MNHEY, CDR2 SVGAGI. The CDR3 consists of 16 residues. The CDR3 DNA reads TGTGCCAGCAGTTACATCAAGAAGAGCAGTTACAATGAGCAGTTCTTC. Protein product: CASSYIKKSSYNEQFF.

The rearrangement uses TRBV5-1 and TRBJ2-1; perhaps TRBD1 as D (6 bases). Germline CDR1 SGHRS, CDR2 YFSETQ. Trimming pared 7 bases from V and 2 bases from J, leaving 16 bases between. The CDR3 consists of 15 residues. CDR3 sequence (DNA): TGCGCCAGCGCTTCTCAACAGGGCGCCTACAATGAGCAGTTCTTC. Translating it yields CASASQQGAYNEQFF.

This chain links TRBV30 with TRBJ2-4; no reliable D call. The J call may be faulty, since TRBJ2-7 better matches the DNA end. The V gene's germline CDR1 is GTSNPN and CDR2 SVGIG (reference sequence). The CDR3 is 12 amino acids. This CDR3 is CAWSVSGREQYF. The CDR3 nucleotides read TGTGCCTGGAGTGTGAGTGGCCGCGAGCAGTACTTC.

CDR3 sequence reads: CASSLPDGEQYF. Written as DNA, the CDR3 is TGTGCCAGCAGCCTACCCGATGGGGAGCAGTACTTC. The chain combines TRBV27 with TRBJ2-4; possibly TRBD2 for D (5 bases). Looked up from germline, CDR1 is MNHEY and CDR2 is SMNVEV (reference sequence). Trimming left V 6 bases short and J 13 bases short, with 16 bases between. The CDR3 contains 12 residues.

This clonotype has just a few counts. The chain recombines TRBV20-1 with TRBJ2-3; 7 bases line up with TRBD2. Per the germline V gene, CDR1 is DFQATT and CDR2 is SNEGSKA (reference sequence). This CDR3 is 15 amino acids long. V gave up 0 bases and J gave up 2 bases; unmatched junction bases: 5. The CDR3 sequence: CSARDAGATTDTQYF. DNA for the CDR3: TGCAGTGCTAGAGACGCGGGAGCCACCACAGATACGCAGTATTTT.

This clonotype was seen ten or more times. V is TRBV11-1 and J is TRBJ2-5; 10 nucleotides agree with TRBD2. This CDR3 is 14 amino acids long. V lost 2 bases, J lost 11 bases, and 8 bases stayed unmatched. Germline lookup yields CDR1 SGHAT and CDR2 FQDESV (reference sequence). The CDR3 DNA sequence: TGTGCCAGCAGCTTAAAACTAGCGGGAATTGAGCAGTACTTC. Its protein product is CASSLKLAGIEQYF.

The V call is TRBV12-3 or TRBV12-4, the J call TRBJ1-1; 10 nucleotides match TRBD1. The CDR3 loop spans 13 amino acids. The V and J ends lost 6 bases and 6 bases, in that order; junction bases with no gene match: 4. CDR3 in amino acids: CASSRDRGSEAFF. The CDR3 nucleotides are TGTGCCAGCAGCCGGGACAGGGGTTCTGAAGCTTTCTTT.

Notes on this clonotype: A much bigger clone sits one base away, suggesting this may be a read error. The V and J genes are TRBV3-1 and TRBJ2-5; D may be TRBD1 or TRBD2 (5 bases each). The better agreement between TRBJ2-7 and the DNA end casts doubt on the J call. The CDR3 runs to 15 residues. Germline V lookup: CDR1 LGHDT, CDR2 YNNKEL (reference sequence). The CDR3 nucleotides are TGTGCCAGCAGTCAATACCGGGACCGAGTCTGCGAGCAGTACTTC. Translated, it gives CASSQYRDRVCEQYF.

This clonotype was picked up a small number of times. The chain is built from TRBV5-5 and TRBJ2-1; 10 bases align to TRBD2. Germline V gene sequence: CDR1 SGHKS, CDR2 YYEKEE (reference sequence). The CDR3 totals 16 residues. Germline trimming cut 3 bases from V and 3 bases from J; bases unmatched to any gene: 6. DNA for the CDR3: TGTGCCAGCAGCTCTACCACTAGCGGGAACTACAATGAGCAGTTCTTC. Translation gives CASSSTTSGNYNEQFF.

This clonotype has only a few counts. The CDR3 here is CATSRRANQPQHF. DNA of the CDR3: TGTGCCACTAGCCGAAGGGCTAATCAGCCCCAGCATTTT. This chain links TRBV24-1 with TRBJ1-5; D ambiguous. Trimming removed 10 bases from V and 4 bases from J, with 13 bases in between. The CDR3 length is 13 residues. Germline CDR1 reads KGHDR; CDR2 reads SFDVKD.

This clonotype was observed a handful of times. The CDR3 spells CASSLMHSGGTEAFF. The CDR3 nucleotides read TGTGCCAGCAGCTTAATGCACTCAGGGGGCACTGAAGCTTTCTTT. The V gene is TRBV7-3, the J gene TRBJ1-1; 7 bases match TRBD1. The germline V gene has CDR1 SGHTA and CDR2 FQGTGA. The CDR3 extends over 15 amino acids. V lost 1 base, J lost 4 bases, and 6 bases stayed unmatched.

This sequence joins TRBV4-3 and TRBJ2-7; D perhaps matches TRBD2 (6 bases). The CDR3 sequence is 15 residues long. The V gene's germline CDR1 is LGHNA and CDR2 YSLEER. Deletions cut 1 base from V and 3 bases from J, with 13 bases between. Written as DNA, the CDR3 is TGCGCCAGCAGCCAAGCCTGGCGGGGTTACTACGAGCAGTACTTC. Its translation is CASSQAWRGYYEQYF.

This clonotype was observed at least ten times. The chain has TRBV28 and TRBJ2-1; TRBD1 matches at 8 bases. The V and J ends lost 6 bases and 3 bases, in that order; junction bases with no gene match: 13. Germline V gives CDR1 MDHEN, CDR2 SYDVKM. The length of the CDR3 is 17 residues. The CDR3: CASSLDRGSIYYNEQFF. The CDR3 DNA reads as TGTGCCAGCAGCCTCGACAGGGGATCAATATACTACAATGAGCAGTTCTTC.

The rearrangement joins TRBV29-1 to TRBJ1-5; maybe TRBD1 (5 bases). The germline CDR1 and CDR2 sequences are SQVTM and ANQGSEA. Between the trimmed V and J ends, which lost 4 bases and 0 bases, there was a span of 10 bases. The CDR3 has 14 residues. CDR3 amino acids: CSVGRDDSNQPQHF. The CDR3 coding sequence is TGCAGCGTTGGCAGGGACGATAGCAATCAGCCCCAGCATTTT.

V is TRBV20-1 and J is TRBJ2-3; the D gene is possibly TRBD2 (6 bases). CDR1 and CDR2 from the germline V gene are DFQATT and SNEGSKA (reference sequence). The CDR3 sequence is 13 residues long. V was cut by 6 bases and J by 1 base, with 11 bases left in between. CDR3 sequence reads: CSAPSGGTDTQYF. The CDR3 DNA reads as TGCAGTGCCCCGTCGGGGGGCACAGATACGCAGTATTTT.

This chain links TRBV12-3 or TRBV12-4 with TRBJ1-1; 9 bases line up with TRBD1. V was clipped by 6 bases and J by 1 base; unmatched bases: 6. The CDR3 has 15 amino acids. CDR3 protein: CASRGPGQGNTEAFF. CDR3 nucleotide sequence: TGTGCCAGCAGAGGACCGGGACAGGGGAACACTGAAGCTTTCTTT.

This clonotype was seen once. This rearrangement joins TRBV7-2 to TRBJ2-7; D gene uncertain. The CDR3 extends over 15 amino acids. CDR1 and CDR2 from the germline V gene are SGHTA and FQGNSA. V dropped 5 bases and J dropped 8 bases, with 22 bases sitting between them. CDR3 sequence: CASSAGPTAYNKQYF. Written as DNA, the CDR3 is TGTGCCAGCAGCGCAGGACCCACCGCCTACAATAAGCAGTACTTC. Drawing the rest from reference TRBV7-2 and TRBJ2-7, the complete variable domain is GAGVSQSPSNKVTEKGKDVELRCDPISGHTALYWYRQSLGQGLEFLIYFQGNSAPDKSGLPSDRFSAERTGGSVSTLTIQRTQQEDSAVYLCASSAGPTAYNKQYFGPGTRLTVT.

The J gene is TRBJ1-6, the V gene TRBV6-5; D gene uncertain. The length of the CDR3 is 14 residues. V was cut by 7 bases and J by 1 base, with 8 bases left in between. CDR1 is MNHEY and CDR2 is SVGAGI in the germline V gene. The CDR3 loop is CASTDGSYNSPLHF. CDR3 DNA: TGTGCCAGCACGGACGGGTCCTATAATTCACCCCTCCACTTT.

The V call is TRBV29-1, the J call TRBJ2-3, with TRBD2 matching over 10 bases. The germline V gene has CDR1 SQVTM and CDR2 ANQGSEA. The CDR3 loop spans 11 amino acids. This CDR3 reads CGGLAIDTQYF. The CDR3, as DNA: TGCGGGGGACTAGCGATAGATACGCAGTATTTT.

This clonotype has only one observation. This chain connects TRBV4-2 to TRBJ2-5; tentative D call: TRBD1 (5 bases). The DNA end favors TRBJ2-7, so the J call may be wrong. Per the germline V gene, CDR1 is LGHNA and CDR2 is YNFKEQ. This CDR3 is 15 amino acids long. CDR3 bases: TGTGCCAGCAGCCAAGATCGCAGGGTAGAAAACGAGCAGTACTTC. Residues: CASSQDRRVENEQYF.

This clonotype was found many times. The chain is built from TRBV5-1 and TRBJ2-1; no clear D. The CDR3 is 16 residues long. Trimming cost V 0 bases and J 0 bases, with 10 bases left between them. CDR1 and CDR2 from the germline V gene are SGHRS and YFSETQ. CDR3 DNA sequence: TGCGCCAGCAGCTTGGGTGCAGCGAGCTCCTACAATGAGCAGTTCTTC. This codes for CASSLGAASSYNEQFF.

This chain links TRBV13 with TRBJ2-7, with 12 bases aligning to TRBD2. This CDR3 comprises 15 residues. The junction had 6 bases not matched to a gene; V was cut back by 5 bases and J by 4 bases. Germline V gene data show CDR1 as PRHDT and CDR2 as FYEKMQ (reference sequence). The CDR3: CASSARLAGVYEQYF. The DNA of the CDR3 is TGTGCCAGCAGCGCCCGACTAGCGGGAGTGTACGAGCAGTACTTC.

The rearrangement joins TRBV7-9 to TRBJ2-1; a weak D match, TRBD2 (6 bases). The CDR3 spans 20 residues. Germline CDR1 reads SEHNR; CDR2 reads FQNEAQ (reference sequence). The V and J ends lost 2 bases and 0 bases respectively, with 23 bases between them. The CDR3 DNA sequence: TGTGCCAGCAGCTTAATTAGCGGAAGGCAGACCTACTACTCCTACAATGAGCAGTTCTTC. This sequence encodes CASSLISGRQTYYSYNEQFF.

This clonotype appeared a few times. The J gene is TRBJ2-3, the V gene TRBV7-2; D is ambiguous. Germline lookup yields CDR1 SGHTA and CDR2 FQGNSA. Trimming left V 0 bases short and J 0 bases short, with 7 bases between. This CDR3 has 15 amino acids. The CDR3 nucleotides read TGTGCCAGCAGCTTAGCACAGTCTAGCACAGATACGCAGTATTTT. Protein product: CASSLAQSSTDTQYF.

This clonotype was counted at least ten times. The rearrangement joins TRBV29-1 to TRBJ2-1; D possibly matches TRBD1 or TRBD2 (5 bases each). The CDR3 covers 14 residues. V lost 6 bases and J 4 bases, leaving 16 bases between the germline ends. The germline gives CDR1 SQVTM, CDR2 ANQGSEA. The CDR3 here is CSVKFGARYNEQFF. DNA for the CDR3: TGCAGCGTCAAGTTCGGGGCGCGGTACAATGAGCAGTTCTTC.

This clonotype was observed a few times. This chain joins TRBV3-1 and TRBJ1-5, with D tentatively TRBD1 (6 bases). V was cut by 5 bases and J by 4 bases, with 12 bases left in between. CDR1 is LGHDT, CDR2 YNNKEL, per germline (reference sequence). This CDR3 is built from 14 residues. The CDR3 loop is CASSGGQTNQPQHF. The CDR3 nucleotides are TGTGCCAGCAGCGGAGGACAGACTAATCAGCCCCAGCATTTT.

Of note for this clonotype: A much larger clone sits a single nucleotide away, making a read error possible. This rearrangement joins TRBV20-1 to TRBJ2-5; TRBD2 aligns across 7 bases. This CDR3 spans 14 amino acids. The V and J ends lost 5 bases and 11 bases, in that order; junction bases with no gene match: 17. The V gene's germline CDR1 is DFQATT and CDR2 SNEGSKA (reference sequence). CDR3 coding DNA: TGCAGTGCTCCCCGTGGGGGGGTCGACAATGAGCAGTACTTC. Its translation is CSAPRGGVDNEQYF.